These 27 T cell receptor beta chains were all obtained from the same sample, sequenced in a study of T-cell reconstitution after alpha-beta-depleted transplantation in children. Unique molecular identifiers were used in preparing the TCRbeta library. TCRdb ran MiXCR on the PCR reads and lists one entry per CDR3 protein. The data contain 500,000 to 600,000 distinct CDR3 sequences, 25% to 30% of them singletons. Here the sequenced sample was PBMCs, taken before TCRalphabeta/CD19-depleted stem cell transplant. The receptor source for this set is a boy under two years old with Wiskott-Aldrich syndrome, due to receive a stem cell transplant.

This chain joins TRBV5-1 and TRBJ2-2; D is undetermined. The CDR3 extends over 13 amino acids. Trimming left V 2 bases short and J 3 bases short, with 5 bases between. Germline V CDR1 and CDR2: SGHRS, YFSETQ. The DNA of the CDR3 is TGCGCCAGCAGCTTACGTTACACCGGGGAGCTGTTTTTT. Residues: CASSLRYTGELFF.

V is TRBV12-3 or TRBV12-4 and J is TRBJ1-6; weak D call: TRBD1 (5 bases). V lost 6 bases to trimming and J lost 13 bases, with 19 bases between them. The CDR3 contains 14 residues. CDR3 in DNA: TGTGCCAGCAGCCGGGACCAGGCTGGATCCCCCCTCCACTTT. This translates into CASSRDQAGSPLHF.

V and J are TRBV5-1 and TRBJ1-1; D is perhaps TRBD1 (6 bases). The CDR3 contains 14 residues. Germline values: CDR1 SGHRS, CDR2 YFSETQ. Trimming removed 4 bases from V and 3 bases from J, with 13 bases in between. The CDR3 spells CASSQISGDTEAFF. In DNA form, the CDR3 reads TGCGCCAGCAGCCAGATCTCAGGGGACACTGAAGCTTTCTTT.

The V gene is TRBV11-3, the J gene TRBJ2-1; 8 nucleotides match TRBD1. The CDR3 covers 14 residues. Trimming cost V 4 bases and J 8 bases; bases outside gene matches: 7. Germline CDR1 is SGHNT and CDR2 is YENEEA. The CDR3 coding sequence is TGTGCCAGCAGCTCACAGGGGGTAAGGGATGAGCAGTTCTTC. Translated, it gives CASSSQGVRDEQFF.

This clonotype turned up a few times. The rearrangement links TRBV10-3 to TRBJ1-2; D gene uncertain. The V end lost 0 bases, the J end lost 1 base, and 12 bases lay between the germline ends. The CDR3 consists of 16 residues. The germline V gene has CDR1 ENHRY and CDR2 SYGVKD. The DNA for the CDR3 is TGTGCCATCAGTGAGTCGAGGCAGATCAGTAACTATGGCTACACCTTC. Amino acid sequence: CAISESRQISNYGYTF.

This chain connects TRBV24-1 to TRBJ2-1; perhaps TRBD2 as D (6 bases). V was cut by 3 bases and J by 5 bases, with 16 bases left in between. CDR3 length equals 16 residues. Germline V gene lookup returns CDR1 KGHDR and CDR2 SFDVKD. Here the CDR3 reads CATSDPGGRADNEQFF. As DNA, the CDR3 is TGTGCCACCAGTGATCCCGGGGGACGAGCCGACAATGAGCAGTTCTTC.

This chain links TRBV5-1 with TRBJ2-3; 7 bases agree with TRBD1. J lost 1 base, V lost 4 bases, and 6 bases had no gene match. The CDR3 totals 15 residues. The germline CDR1 and CDR2 sequences are SGHRS and YFSETQ. This CDR3 is CASSARTGRTDTQYF. The CDR3 bases are TGCGCCAGCAGCGCTAGGACAGGTCGCACAGATACGCAGTATTTT.

The CDR3 sequence is CASSAQRVAYNEQFF. The CDR3 region has the DNA TGTGCCAGCAGCGCCCAGCGGGTTGCTTACAATGAGCAGTTCTTC. This rearrangement joins TRBV3-1 to TRBJ2-1, with D tentatively TRBD2 (6 bases). Trimming took off 5 bases at V and 4 bases at J, with 15 bases between the two ends. CDR3 length: 15 residues. From germline, CDR1 is LGHDT and CDR2 YNNKEL (reference sequence).

In this sample, this clonotype turned up a few times. The chain uses TRBV28 and TRBJ2-1; the D gene is possibly TRBD1 (5 bases). Germline-derived CDR1 and CDR2 are MDHEN and SYDVKM. The V end lost 7 bases, the J end lost 9 bases, and 16 bases lay between the germline ends. The CDR3 is made up of 13 amino acids. The CDR3 DNA reads TGTGCCAGCACCAGTGGGGCTCTCGGTGAGCAGTTCTTC. This codes for CASTSGALGEQFF.

The table lists this clonotype with a count of one. This chain connects TRBV28 to TRBJ1-5; D perhaps matches TRBD1 (6 bases). The CDR3 covers 14 residues. Germline V gene data show CDR1 as MDHEN and CDR2 as SYDVKM. V lost 7 bases and J 3 bases, leaving 13 bases between the germline ends. The CDR3 loop reads CASTLGGINQPQHF. As DNA, the CDR3 is TGTGCCAGCACCTTAGGGGGGATCAATCAGCCCCAGCATTTT.

The count of this clonotype is one. The chain combines TRBV20-1 with TRBJ2-1; D is unresolved. Trimming shortened V by 3 bases and J by 0 bases, and 9 bases separated the two germline ends. The CDR3 is 14 residues long. Germline CDR1 reads DFQATT; CDR2 reads SNEGSKA (reference sequence). CDR3 protein: CSASPSSSYNEQFF. CDR3 DNA: TGCAGTGCTAGTCCTAGTTCCTCCTACAATGAGCAGTTCTTC.

This clonotype was picked up one time. The chain recombines TRBV9 with TRBJ2-1, with D maybe TRBD1 (6 bases). The CDR3 runs 16 residues. Germline CDR1 reads SGDLS; CDR2 reads YYNGEE. V was pared by 0 bases and J by 7 bases, with 17 bases between. This CDR3 is CASSVGLMLGANEQFF. The CDR3 DNA reads as TGTGCCAGCAGCGTAGGGCTGATGTTGGGGGCAAATGAGCAGTTCTTC.

The chain recombines TRBV11-1 with TRBJ2-1, with TRBD1 matching over 10 bases. The CDR3 contains 16 residues. The germline V gene encodes CDR1 SGHAT and CDR2 FQDESV (reference sequence). V was pared by 3 bases and J by 7 bases, with 9 bases of the junction left unmatched. The CDR3 loop is CASSFGGQGTANEQFF. CDR3 sequence (DNA): TGTGCCAGCAGCTTTGGGGGACAGGGGACCGCGAATGAGCAGTTCTTC.

The V call is TRBV27, the J call TRBJ2-1; TRBD2 matches at 13 bases. Losses at the gene ends were 4 bases for V and 6 bases for J; bases not matched to a gene: 12. Germline V gives CDR1 MNHEY, CDR2 SMNVEV (reference sequence). This CDR3 has 18 amino acids. The DNA for the CDR3 is TGTGCCAGCAGTTCCCGAAGGACTAGCGGGAGAACGGGCAATGAGCAGTTCTTC. Amino acids: CASSSRRTSGRTGNEQFF.

The chain carries TRBV24-1 and TRBJ2-1, with 14 bases lining up with TRBD2. This CDR3 comprises 16 residues. The V gene end was trimmed by 0 bases and the J gene end by 8 bases; junction bases not matched to a gene: 2. The germline V gene encodes CDR1 KGHDR and CDR2 SFDVKD. The CDR3 nucleotides are TGTGCCACCAGTGATTTGCCGGGACTAGCGGGAGATGAGCAGTTCTTC. Its translation: CATSDLPGLAGDEQFF.

This clonotype was counted only a few times. The chain uses TRBV2 and TRBJ1-5, with 9 bases lining up with TRBD1. Germline V gives CDR1 SNHLY, CDR2 FYNNEI. The CDR3 covers 17 residues. Losses at the gene ends were 0 bases for V and 2 bases for J; bases not matched to a gene: 5. In DNA form, the CDR3 reads TGTGCCAGCAGTGAAGCCCACAGGGGGCTGTGCAATCAGCCCCAGCATTTT. It codes for CASSEAHRGLCNQPQHF.

V is TRBV12-3 or TRBV12-4 and J is TRBJ1-2, with 9 bases matching TRBD1. V lost 5 bases, J lost 8 bases, and 18 bases stayed unmatched. The length of the CDR3 is 17 residues. The CDR3 DNA reads TGTGCCAGCAGTCTTAGGACAGGGGCGAACCTCTATGGCGGCTACACCTTC. Translation gives CASSLRTGANLYGGYTF.

This rearrangement joins TRBV5-1 to TRBJ2-7, with D perhaps TRBD2 (5 bases). With 8 bases removed from V and 3 bases from J, the gap between germline ends came to 18 bases. Germline CDR1 reads SGHRS; CDR2 reads YFSETQ. This CDR3 comprises 14 residues. The CDR3 loop is CASTTSVAGYEQYF. The CDR3 nucleotides read TGCGCCAGTACAACAAGTGTGGCGGGCTACGAGCAGTACTTC.

V usage is TRBV20-1 and J usage is TRBJ2-3; D possibly corresponds to TRBD2 (6 bases). Germline CDR1 reads DFQATT; CDR2 reads SNEGSKA (reference sequence). CDR3 size: 15 residues. V lost 0 bases, J lost 2 bases, and 12 bases lay in between. The CDR3, as DNA: TGCAGTGCTAGAGAGGTCGGGAGTCTCACAGATACGCAGTATTTT. Its protein is CSAREVGSLTDTQYF.

The chain is built from TRBV5-1 and TRBJ2-3; TRBD2 matches at 11 bases. Trimming at V came to 3 bases and at J to 1 base, leaving 4 bases not matched to a gene. The CDR3 length is 16 residues. CDR1 SGHRS and CDR2 YFSETQ come from the germline V gene. This CDR3 reads CASSSSGLAGTDTQYF. The CDR3 coding sequence is TGCGCCAGCAGCTCCTCGGGACTAGCGGGCACAGATACGCAGTATTTT.

This rearrangement joins TRBV20-1 to TRBJ2-5, with D possibly being TRBD2 (6 bases). Germline CDR1 reads DFQATT; CDR2 reads SNEGSKA (reference sequence). The ends were cut back, 3 bases at V and 1 base at J, with 9 bases in the middle. The CDR3 has 13 amino acids. The CDR3 DNA reads TGCAGTGCTAGGCGCGGGGTCCAAGAGACCCAGTACTTC. Its translation: CSARRGVQETQYF.

The chain carries TRBV20-1 and TRBJ2-7, with 10 nucleotides matching TRBD1. The ends lost 6 bases at V and 3 bases at J; junction bases unmatched: 5. Germline V CDR1 and CDR2: DFQATT, SNEGSKA (reference sequence). This CDR3 has 13 residues. The CDR3 bases are TGCAGTGCAACCCGGGACAGGGGCTACGAGCAGTACTTC. This sequence encodes CSATRDRGYEQYF.

The chain joins TRBV5-1 to TRBJ2-3; 10 bases match TRBD2. Germline V gives CDR1 SGHRS, CDR2 YFSETQ. The CDR3 extends over 18 amino acids. With 2 bases clipped from V and 2 bases from J, the junction kept 11 bases outside the gene matches. Here the CDR3 reads CASSFLAGAPLFTDTQYF. CDR3 DNA sequence: TGCGCCAGCAGCTTCCTAGCGGGAGCCCCCCTTTTCACAGATACGCAGTATTTT.

This clonotype has a handful of counts. The chain combines TRBV6-6 with TRBJ2-1; D may correspond to TRBD1 or TRBD2 (6 bases each). The germline gives CDR1 MNHNY, CDR2 SVGAGI (reference sequence). CDR3 length: 15 amino acids. The V end lost 2 bases, the J end lost 6 bases, and 14 bases lay between the germline ends. CDR3 loop: CASSYALATGNEQFF. CDR3 bases: TGTGCCAGCAGTTACGCGCTAGCGACAGGCAATGAGCAGTTCTTC.

The V call is TRBV24-1, the J call TRBJ1-1; no firm D call. Trimming stripped 0 bases from V and 11 bases from J, with 15 bases between. The germline V gene has CDR1 KGHDR and CDR2 SFDVKD. The CDR3 is 14 residues long. CDR3 loop: CATSDLRTGVGAFF. The CDR3 DNA sequence: TGTGCCACCAGTGATTTGCGGACCGGGGTGGGGGCTTTCTTT.

In the case of this clonotype: One junction end disagrees with the germline gene, perhaps due to a read error. The gene calls are TRBV29-1 and TRBJ2-7; no firm D call. The CDR3 is 11 amino acids. CDR1 is SQVTM, CDR2 ANQGSEA, per germline. CDR3 sequence reads: CSVEDRYEQYF. CDR3 sequence (DNA): TGCAGCGTAGAAGACCGCTACGAGCAGTACTTC.

This clonotype turned up a few times. The chain uses TRBV20-1 and TRBJ2-4, with 11 bases matching TRBD1. V lost 5 bases and J lost 2; bases outside the gene matches: 2. Germline V CDR1 and CDR2: DFQATT, SNEGSKA (reference sequence). The CDR3 is 14 residues long. The CDR3: CSASDRGPKNIQYF. CDR3 DNA: TGCAGTGCTTCGGACAGGGGGCCCAAAAACATTCAGTACTTC.